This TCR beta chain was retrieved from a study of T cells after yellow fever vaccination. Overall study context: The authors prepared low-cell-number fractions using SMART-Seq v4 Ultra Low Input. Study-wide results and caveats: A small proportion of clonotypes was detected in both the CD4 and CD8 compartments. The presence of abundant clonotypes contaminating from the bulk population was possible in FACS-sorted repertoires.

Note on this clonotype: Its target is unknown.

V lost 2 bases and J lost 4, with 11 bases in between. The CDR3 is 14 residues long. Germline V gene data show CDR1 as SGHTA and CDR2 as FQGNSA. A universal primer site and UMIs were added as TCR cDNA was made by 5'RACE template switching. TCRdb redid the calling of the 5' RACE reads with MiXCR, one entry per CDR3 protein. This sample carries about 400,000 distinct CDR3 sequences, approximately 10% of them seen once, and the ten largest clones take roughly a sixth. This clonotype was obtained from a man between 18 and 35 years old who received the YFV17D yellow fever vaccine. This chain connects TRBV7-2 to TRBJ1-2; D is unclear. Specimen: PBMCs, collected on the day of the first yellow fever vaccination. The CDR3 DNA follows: TGTGCCAGCAGCTTAACTGGCATCGGCTATGGCTACACCTTC. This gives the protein CASSLTGIGYGYTF.